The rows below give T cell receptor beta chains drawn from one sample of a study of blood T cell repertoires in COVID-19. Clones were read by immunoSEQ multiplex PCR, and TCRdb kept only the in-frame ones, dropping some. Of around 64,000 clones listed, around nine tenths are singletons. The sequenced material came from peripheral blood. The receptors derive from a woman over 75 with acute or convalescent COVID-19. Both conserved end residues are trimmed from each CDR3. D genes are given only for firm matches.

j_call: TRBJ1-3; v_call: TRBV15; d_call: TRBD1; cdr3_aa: ATSINYGTAGNTIY
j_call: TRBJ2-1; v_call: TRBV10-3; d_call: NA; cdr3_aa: AISEWTGVLYNEQF
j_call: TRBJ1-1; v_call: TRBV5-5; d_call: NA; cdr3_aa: ASSLVPKTNTEAF
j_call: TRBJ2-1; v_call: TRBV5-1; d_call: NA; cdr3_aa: ASSPRTKGYNEQF
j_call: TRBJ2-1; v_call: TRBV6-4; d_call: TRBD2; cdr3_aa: ASSGLAGNEQF
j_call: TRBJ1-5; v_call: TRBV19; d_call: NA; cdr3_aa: ASVRVHGNQPQH
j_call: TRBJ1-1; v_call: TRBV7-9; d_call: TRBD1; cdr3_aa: ASSGADSGGRSEAF
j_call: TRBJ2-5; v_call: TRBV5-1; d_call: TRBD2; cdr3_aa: ASSSTSGRAGQETQY
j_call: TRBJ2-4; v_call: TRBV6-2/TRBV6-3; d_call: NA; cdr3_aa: ASSDDSLKNIQY
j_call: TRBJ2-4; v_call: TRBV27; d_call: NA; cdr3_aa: ASSLSQLAKNIQY
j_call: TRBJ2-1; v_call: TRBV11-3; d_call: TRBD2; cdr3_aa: ASSLGGLAGVGEQF
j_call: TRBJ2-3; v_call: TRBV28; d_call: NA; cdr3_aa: ASSFSRGGADTQY
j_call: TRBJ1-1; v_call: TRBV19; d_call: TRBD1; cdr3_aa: ASSIGGTGTTEAF
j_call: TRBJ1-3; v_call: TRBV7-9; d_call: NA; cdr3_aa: ASSFFLALSGNTIY
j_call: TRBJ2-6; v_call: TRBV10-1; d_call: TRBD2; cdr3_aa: ASTASLAGGSGANVLT
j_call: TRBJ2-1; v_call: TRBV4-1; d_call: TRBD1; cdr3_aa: ASSQTGGAGNEQF
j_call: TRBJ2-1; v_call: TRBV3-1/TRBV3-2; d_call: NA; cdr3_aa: ASSQDYGSSYNEQF
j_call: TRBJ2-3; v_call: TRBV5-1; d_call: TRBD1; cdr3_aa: ASSLAMPGGDTQY
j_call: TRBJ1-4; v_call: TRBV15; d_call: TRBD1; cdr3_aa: ATSRDIRRTGGEKLF
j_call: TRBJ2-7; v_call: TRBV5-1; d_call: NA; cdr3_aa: ASSLVTAREQY
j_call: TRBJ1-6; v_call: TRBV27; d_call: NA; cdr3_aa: ASSLSFRQAANSPLH
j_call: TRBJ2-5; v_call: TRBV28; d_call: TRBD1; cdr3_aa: ASSFGQGGGQETQY
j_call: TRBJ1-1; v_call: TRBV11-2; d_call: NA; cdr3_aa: ASRGLLAFQAF
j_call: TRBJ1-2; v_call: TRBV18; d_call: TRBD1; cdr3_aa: ASSPLRDSYGYT
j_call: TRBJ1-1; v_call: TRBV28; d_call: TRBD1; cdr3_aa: ASSQGGQGQAEAF
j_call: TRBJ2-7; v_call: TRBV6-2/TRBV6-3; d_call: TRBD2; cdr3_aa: ASSKPGLATYEQY
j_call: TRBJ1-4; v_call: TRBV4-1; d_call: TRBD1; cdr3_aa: ASSQGYRGLYEKLF